A single TCR beta chain is shown here with its context. What it binds is not known. CD4+CD45RO+CD25- cells were isolated as memory CD4+ T cells. Full-length variable regions came from constant-region reverse primers plus semi-nested Nested Universal Primer A PCR. TCRdb fed the 5' RACE reads into MiXCR, producing one record per CDR3 protein. The table includes about 42,000 distinct CDR3 sequences, 30% detected once. Findings of the study overall: Greatest tumor Treg TCR overlap was with tumor naive CD4+ cells. In terms of TCR gene usage, tumor memory CD4+ T cells clustered together with blood and lymph node memory CD4+ cells, as well as with lymph node naive CD4+ cells.

The V end was cut by 1 base, the J end by 5 bases, with 3 bases between. Germline V gene lookup returns CDR1 SGHTA and CDR2 FQGNSA. This CDR3 is built from 11 residues. The sample taken for sequencing was tumor-infiltrating memory CD4+ T cells sorted from the breast tumor. Regarding subset: memory CD4+ T cells, CD4+CD45RO+CD25-. V gene TRBV7-2 combines with J gene TRBJ2-7, with D uncertain. This sequence originates from a female donor with breast cancer. CDR3 region: CASSLVHEQYF. DNA of the CDR3: TGTGCCAGCAGCTTAGTCCACGAGCAGTACTTC.